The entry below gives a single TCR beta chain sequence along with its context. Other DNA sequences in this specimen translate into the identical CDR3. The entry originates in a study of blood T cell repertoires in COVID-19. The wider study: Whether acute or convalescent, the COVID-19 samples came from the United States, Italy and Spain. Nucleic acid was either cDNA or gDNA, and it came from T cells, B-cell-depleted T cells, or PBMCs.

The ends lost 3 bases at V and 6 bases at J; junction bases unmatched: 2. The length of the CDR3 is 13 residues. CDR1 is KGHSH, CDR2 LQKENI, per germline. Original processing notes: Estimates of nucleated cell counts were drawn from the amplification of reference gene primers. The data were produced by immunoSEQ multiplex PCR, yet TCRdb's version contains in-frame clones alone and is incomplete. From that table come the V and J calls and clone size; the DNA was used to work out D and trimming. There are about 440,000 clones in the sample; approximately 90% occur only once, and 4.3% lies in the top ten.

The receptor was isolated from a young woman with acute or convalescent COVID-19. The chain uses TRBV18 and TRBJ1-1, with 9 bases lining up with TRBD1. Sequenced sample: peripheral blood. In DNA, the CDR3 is TGTGCCAGCTCACCGGGACAGGGAGCTGAAGCTTTCTTT. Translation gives CASSPGQGAEAFF.